This TCR beta chain emerged from a study of CD8 T cells in ankylosing spondylitis. In TCRdb, the 5' RACE reads were re-called with MiXCR into one record per CDR3 protein. The sample has about 190,000 distinct CDR3 sequences, over 10% seen once. Study findings and constraints: Disease-linked clones, CD8+, were relatively rare in peripheral blood. Within matched ankylosing spondylitis synovial fluid, disease-linked clones were reportedly significantly enriched. Ankylosing spondylitis blood appeared to be characterized by a TCR beta motif of roughly eight highly homologous variants. Some of these motif variants have turned up before, in reports on reactive arthritis synovial fluid and blood.

This clonotype has more than one count but fewer than ten. Its antigen is not known. V gave up 0 bases and J gave up 5 bases, with 13 bases separating them. CDR1 SGHAT and CDR2 FQNNGV come from the germline V gene. CDR3 length equals 15 residues. This receptor was obtained from a female donor with ankylosing spondylitis or in good health (not recorded which). The material sequenced was blood, either unsorted or a sorted T cell fraction (not recorded which). The chain uses TRBV11-2 and TRBJ1-1, with D hard to call. CDR3 in amino acids: CASSLDPSPGTEAFF. DNA for the CDR3: TGTGCCAGCAGCTTAGACCCATCCCCGGGAACTGAAGCTTTCTTT.